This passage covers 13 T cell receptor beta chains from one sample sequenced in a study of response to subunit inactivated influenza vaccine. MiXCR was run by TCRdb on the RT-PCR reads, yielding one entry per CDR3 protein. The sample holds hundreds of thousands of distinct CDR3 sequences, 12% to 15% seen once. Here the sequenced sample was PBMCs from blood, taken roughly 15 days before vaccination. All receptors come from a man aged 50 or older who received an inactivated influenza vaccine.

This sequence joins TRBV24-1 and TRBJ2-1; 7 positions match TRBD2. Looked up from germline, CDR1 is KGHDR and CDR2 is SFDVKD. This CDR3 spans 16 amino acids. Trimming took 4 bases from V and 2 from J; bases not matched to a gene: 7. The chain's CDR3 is CATSDPGTTPYNEQFF. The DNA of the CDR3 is TGTGCCACCAGTGACCCCGGGACTACCCCCTACAATGAGCAGTTCTTC.

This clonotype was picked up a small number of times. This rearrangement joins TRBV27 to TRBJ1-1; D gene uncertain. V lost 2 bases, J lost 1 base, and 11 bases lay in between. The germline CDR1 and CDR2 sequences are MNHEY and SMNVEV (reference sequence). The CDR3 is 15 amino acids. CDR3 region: CASSLGVGKNTEAFF. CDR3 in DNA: TGTGCCAGCAGTTTAGGGGTAGGGAAGAACACTGAAGCTTTCTTT.

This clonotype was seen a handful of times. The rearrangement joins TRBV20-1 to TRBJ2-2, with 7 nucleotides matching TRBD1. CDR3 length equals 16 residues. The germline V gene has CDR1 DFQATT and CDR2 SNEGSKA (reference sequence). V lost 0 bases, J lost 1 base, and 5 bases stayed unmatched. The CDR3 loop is CSARDPRTGNTGELFF. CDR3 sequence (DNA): TGCAGTGCTAGAGATCCCCGGACAGGGAACACCGGGGAGCTGTTTTTT.

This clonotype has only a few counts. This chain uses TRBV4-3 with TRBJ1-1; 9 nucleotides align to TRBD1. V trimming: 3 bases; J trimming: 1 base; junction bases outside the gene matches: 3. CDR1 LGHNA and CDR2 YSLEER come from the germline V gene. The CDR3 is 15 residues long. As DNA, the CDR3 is TGCGCCAGCAGCCAGCGGGGACAGGGGAACACTGAAGCTTTCTTT. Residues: CASSQRGQGNTEAFF.

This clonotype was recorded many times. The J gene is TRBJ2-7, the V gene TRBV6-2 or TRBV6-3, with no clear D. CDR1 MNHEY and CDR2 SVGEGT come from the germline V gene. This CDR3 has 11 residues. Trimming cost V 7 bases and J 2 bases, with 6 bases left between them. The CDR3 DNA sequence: TGTGCCAGCAAGGGCCCCTACGAGCAGTACTTC. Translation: CASKGPYEQYF.

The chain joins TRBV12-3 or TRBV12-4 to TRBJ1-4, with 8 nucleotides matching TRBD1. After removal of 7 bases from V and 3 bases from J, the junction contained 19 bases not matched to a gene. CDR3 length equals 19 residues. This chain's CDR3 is CASNLFGLRGTGSNEKLFF. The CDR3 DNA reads TGTGCCAGCAACCTTTTTGGCCTGAGGGGGACAGGCTCTAATGAAAAACTGTTTTTT.

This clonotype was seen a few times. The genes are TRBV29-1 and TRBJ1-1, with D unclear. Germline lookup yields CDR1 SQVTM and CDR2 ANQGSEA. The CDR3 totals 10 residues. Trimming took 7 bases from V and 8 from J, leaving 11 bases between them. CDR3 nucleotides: TGCAGCGCTGGGGTGGGGGAAGCTTTCTTT. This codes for CSAGVGEAFF.

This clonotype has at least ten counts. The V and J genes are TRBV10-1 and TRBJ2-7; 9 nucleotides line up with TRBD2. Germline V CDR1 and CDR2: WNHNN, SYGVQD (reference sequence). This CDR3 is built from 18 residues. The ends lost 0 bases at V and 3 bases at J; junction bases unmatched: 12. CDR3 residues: CASSESVSGGAWFYEQYF. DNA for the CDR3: TGCGCCAGCAGTGAGTCGGTTAGCGGGGGCGCGTGGTTCTACGAGCAGTACTTC.

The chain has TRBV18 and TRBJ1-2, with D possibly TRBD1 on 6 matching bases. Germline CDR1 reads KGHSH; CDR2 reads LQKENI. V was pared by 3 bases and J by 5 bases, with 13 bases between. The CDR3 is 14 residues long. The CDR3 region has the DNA TGTGCCAGCTCACCCTTTGACAGGCTATATGGCTACACCTTC. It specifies CASSPFDRLYGYTF.

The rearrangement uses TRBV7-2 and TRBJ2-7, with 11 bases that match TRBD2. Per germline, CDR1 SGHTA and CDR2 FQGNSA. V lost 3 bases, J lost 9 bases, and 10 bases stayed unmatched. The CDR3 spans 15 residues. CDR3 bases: TGTGCCAGCAGCTTGGGACTAGCGGTTCCTATCGGGCAGTACTTC. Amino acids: CASSLGLAVPIGQYF.

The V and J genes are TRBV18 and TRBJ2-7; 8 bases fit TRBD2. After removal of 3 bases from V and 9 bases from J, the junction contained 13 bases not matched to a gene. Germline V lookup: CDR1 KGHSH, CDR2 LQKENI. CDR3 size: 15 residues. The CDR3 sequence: CASSPHGGVRAAQYF. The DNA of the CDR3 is TGTGCCAGCTCACCCCACGGGGGGGTCAGGGCCGCGCAGTACTTC.

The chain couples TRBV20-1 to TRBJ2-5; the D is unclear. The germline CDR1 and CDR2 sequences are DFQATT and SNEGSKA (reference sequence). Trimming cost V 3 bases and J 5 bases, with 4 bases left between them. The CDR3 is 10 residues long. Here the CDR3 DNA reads TGCAGTGCTAGGTTCGAGACCCAGTACTTC. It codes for CSARFETQYF.

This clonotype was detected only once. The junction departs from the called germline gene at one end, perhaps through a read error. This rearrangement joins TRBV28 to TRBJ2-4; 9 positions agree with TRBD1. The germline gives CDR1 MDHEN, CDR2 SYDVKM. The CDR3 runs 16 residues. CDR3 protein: CSSRLGTGIAKNIQYF. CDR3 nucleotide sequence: TGTTCCAGCAGATTAGGGACAGGGATAGCCAAAAACATTCAGTACTTC. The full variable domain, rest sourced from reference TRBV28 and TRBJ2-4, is DVKVTQSSRYLVKRTGEKVFLECVQDMDHENMFWYRQDPGLGLRLIYFSYDVKMKEKGDIPEGYSVSREKKERFSLILESASTNQTSMYLCSSRLGTGIAKNIQYFGAGTRLSVL.